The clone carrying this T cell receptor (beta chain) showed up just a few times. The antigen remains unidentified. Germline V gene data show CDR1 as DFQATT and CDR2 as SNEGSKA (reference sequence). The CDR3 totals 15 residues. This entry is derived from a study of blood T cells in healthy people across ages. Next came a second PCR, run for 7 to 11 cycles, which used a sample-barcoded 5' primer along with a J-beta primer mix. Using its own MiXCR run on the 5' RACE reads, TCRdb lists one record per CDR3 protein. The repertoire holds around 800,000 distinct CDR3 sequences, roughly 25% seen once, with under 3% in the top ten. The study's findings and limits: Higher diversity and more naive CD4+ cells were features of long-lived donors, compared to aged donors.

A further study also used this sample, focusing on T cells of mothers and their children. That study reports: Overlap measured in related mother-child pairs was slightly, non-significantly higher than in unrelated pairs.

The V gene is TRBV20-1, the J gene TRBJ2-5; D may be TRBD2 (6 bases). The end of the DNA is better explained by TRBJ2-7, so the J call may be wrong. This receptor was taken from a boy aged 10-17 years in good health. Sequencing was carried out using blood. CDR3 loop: CSARDPRRAGYEQYF. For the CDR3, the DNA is TGCAGTGCTAGAGATCCTCGCAGGGCGGGGTACGAGCAGTACTTC.